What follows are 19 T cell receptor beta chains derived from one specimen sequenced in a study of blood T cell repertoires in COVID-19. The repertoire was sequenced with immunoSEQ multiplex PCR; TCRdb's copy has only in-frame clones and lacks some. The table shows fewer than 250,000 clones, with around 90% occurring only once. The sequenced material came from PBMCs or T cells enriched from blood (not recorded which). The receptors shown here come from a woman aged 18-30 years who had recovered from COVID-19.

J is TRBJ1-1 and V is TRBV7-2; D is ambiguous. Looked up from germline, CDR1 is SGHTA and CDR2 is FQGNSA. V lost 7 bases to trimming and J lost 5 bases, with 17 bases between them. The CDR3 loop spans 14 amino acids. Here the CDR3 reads CASTRKRVGTEAFF. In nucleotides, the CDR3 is TGTGCCAGCACCCGGAAGAGGGTTGGGACTGAAGCTTTCTTT. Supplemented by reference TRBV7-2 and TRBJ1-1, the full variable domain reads GAGVSQSPSNKVTEKGKDVELRCDPISGHTALYWYRQSLGQGLEFLIYFQGNSAPDKSGLPSDRFSAERTGGSVSTLTIQRTQQEDSAVYLCASTRKRVGTEAFFGQGTRLTVV.

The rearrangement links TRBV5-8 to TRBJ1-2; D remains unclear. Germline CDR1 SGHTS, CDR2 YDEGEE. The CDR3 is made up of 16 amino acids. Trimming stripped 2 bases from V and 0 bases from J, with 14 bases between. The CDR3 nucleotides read TGTGCCAGCAGCTTCTGGGCTGGAGGAGCTAACTATGGCTACACCTTC. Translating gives CASSFWAGGANYGYTF.

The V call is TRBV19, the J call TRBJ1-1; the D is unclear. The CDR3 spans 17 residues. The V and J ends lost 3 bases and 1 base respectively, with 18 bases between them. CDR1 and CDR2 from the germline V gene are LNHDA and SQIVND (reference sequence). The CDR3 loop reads CASSIPPFRIRNTEAFF. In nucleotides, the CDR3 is TGTGCCAGTAGTATCCCGCCGTTCCGTATCAGGAACACTGAAGCTTTCTTT.

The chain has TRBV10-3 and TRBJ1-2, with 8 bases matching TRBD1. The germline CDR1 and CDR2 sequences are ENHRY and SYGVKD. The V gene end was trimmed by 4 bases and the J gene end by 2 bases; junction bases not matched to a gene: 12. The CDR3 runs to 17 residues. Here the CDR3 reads CAISGQGATGGNYGYTF. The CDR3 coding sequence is TGTGCCATCAGTGGGCAGGGGGCCACCGGTGGCAACTATGGCTACACCTTC.

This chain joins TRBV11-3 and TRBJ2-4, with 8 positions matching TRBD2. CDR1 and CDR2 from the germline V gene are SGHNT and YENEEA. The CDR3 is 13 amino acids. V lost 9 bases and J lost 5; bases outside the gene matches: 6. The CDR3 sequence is CASCKAGENIQYF. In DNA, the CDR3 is TGTGCCAGTTGTAAAGCGGGGGAAAACATTCAGTACTTC.

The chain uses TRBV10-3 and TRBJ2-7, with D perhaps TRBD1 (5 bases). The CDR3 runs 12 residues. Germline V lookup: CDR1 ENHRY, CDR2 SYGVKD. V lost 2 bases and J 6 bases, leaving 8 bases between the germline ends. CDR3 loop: CAISEQTGEQYF. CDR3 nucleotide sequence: TGTGCCATCAGTGAGCAAACAGGCGAGCAGTACTTC.

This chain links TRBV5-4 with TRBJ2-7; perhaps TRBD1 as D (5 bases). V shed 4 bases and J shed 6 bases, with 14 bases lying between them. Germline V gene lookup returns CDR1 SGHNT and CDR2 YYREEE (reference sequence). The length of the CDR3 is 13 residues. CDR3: CASSPTRQSEQYF. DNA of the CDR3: TGTGCCAGCAGCCCGACCCGACAGAGCGAGCAGTACTTC.

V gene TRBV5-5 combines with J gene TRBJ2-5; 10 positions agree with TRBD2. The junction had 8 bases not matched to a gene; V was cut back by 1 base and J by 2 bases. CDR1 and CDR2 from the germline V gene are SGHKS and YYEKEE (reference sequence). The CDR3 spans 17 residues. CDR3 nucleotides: TGTGCCAGCAGCTTGTTTGTTAGCGGGGGGCCACAAGAGACCCAGTACTTC. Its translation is CASSLFVSGGPQETQYF.

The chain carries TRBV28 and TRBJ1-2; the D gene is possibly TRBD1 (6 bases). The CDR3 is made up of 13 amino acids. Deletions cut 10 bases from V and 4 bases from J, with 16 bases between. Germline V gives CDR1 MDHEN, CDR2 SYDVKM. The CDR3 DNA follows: TGTGCCACGACGGACAGACGGGGCTATGGCTACACCTTC. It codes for CATTDRRGYGYTF.

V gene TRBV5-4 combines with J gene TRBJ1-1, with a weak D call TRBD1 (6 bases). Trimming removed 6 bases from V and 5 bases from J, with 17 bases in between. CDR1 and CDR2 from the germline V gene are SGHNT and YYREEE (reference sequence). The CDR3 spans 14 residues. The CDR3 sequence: CASKKQGGVTEAFF. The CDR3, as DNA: TGTGCCAGCAAAAAACAGGGAGGGGTGACTGAAGCTTTCTTT.

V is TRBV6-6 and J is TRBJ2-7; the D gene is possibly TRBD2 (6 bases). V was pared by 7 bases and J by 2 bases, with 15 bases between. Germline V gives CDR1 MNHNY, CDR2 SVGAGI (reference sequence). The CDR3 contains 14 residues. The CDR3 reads CASTPGTGTYEQYF. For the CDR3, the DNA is TGTGCCAGCACCCCCGGGACTGGTACCTACGAGCAGTACTTC.

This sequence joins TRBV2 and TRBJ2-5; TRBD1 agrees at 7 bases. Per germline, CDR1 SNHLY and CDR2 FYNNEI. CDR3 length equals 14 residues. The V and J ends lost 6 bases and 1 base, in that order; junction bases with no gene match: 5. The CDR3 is CASRMGTVQETQYF. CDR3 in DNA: TGTGCCAGCAGGATGGGGACAGTCCAAGAGACCCAGTACTTC. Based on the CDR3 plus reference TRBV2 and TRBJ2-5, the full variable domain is EPEVTQTPSHQVTQMGQEVILRCVPISNHLYFYWYRQILGQKVEFLVSFYNNEISEKSEIFDDQFSVERPDGSNFTLKIRSTKLEDSAMYFCASRMGTVQETQYFGPGTRLLVL.

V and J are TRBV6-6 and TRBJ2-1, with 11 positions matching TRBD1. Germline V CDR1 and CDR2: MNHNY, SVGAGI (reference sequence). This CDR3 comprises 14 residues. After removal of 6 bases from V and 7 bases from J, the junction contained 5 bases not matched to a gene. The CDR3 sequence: CASSGQGAGNEQFF. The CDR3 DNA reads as TGTGCCAGCAGCGGACAGGGGGCGGGTAATGAGCAGTTCTTC.

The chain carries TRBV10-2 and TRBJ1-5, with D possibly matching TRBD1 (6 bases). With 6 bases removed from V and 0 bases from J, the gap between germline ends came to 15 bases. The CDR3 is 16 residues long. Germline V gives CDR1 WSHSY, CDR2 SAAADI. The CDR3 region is CASRGGTYYSNQPQHF. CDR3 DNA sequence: TGCGCCAGCAGGGGGGGGACATACTATAGCAATCAGCCCCAGCATTTT.

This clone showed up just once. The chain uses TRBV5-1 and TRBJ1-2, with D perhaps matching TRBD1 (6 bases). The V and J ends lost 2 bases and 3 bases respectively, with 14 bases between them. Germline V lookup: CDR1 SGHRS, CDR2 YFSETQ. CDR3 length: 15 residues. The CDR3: CASSFTGLEDYGYTF. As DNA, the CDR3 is TGCGCCAGCAGCTTCACAGGGCTTGAGGACTATGGCTACACCTTC.

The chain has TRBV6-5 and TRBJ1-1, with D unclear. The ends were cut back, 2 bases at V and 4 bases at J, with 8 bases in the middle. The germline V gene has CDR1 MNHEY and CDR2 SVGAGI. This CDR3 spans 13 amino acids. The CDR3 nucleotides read TGTGCCAGCAGTTACACAATGGTCACTGAAGCTTTCTTT. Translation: CASSYTMVTEAFF.

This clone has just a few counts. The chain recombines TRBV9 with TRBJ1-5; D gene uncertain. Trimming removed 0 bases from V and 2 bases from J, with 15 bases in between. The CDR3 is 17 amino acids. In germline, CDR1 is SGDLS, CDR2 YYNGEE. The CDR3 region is CASSVGQPGGGNQPQHF. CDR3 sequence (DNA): TGTGCCAGCAGCGTAGGGCAGCCGGGAGGCGGCAATCAGCCCCAGCATTTT.

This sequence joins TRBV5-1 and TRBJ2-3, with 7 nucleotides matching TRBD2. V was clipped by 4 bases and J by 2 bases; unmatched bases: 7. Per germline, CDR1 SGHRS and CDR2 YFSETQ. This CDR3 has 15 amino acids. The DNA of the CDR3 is TGCGCCAGCAGCGCGGGACTATCAGCCACAGATACGCAGTATTTT. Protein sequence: CASSAGLSATDTQYF.

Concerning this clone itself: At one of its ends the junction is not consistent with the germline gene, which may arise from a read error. The CDR3 DNA is TGTGCCAGCCCTCTGGCCGGGACAGACACGCAGTATTTT. Translating it yields CASPLAGTDTQYF. The rearrangement links TRBV18 to TRBJ2-3, with 7 bases identical to TRBD1. Germline lookup yields CDR1 KGHSH and CDR2 LQKENI. The CDR3 is made up of 13 amino acids.